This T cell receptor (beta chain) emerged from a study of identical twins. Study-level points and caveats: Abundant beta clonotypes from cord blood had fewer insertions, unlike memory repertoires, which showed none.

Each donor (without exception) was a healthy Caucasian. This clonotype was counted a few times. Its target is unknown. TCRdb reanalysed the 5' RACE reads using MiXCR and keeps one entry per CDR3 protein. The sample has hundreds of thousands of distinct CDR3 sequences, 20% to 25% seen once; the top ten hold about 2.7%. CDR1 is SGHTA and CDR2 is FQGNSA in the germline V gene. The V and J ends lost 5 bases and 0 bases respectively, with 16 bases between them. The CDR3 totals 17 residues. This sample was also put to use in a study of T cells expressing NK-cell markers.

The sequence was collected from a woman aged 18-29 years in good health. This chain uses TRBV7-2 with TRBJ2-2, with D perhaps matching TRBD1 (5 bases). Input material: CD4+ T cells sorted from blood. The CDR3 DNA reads TGTGCCAGCAGCCGTGGGGCAGCTAGTGCGAACACCGGGGAGCTGTTTTTT. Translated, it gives CASSRGAASANTGELFF.